Following are 11 T cell receptor beta chains from one sample sequenced in a study of T cells in Graves' hyperthyroidism and ophthalmopathy. Researchers took RNA transcripts and amplified the TCR beta CDR3 regions from them. RT-PCR in the first round (using the HTBI primer set) targeted the TCR CDR3. MiXCR, run by TCRdb on the multiplex PCR reads, gives a single entry per CDR3 protein. Among approximately 300,000 distinct CDR3 sequences listed, over 15% were seen once. Sequencing used blood. All receptors derive from a woman aged 55-69 years with Graves' ophthalmopathy.

This clonotype was detected a few times. The chain couples TRBV7-2 to TRBJ2-7; 9 bases fit TRBD1. The CDR3 consists of 15 residues. Trimming removed 9 bases from V and 3 bases from J; junction bases left unmatched: 12. CDR1 is SGHTA, CDR2 FQGNSA, per germline. The CDR3 is CASSVTGGFFYEQYF. CDR3 DNA: TGTGCCAGTAGTGTCACAGGGGGCTTTTTCTACGAGCAGTACTTC.

In its sample, this clonotype was seen a few times. The V call is TRBV15, the J call TRBJ2-7; unclear D gene. There are 12 residues in the CDR3. Germline CDR1 and CDR2: LNHNV and YYDKDF (reference sequence). The V and J ends lost 6 bases and 4 bases respectively, with 10 bases between them. CDR3 DNA sequence: TGTGCCACCAGAGGACCCAAATACGAGCAGTACTTC. It is translated as CATRGPKYEQYF.

This clonotype was seen many times. The rearrangement joins TRBV7-2 to TRBJ2-6; possible D gene TRBD1, 5 bases. The CDR3 is 17 residues long. Deletions cut 3 bases from V and 0 bases from J, with 12 bases between. Germline assignment: CDR1 SGHTA and CDR2 FQGNSA. The CDR3 is CASSFGNRFSGANVLTF. Written as DNA, the CDR3 is TGTGCCAGCAGCTTCGGCAACAGGTTCTCTGGGGCCAACGTCCTGACTTTC.

This clonotype occurred many times. CDR3 protein: CASKGDLSYEQYF. Here the CDR3 DNA reads TGTGCCAGCAAAGGCGACCTCTCCTACGAGCAGTACTTC. The gene calls are TRBV7-2 and TRBJ2-7; no reliable D call. The germline CDR1 and CDR2 sequences are SGHTA and FQGNSA. V lost 7 bases and J 0 bases, leaving 10 bases between the germline ends. CDR3 size: 13 residues.

This clonotype was seen repeatedly, ten times or more. DNA for the CDR3: TGTGCCAGCAGCTTGGTGGGAGGTGAGCAGTTCTTC. Its protein is CASSLVGGEQFF. This chain joins TRBV5-5 and TRBJ2-1; tentatively, D is TRBD2 (6 bases). Trimming stripped 0 bases from V and 9 bases from J, with 7 bases between. From germline, CDR1 is SGHKS and CDR2 YYEKEE (reference sequence). CDR3 length: 12 residues. The full variable domain, in which reference TRBV5-5 and TRBJ2-1 provide the parts outside the CDR3, is DAGVTQSPTHLIKTRGQQVTLRCSPISGHKSVSWYQQVLGQGPQFIFQYYEKEERGRGNFPDRFSARQFPNYSSELNVNALLLGDSALYLCASSLVGGEQFFGPGTRLTVL.

J is TRBJ1-5 and V is TRBV4-3; D call uncertain. This CDR3 has 16 amino acids. V lost 1 base, J lost 2 bases, and 12 bases lay in between. Germline V gives CDR1 LGHNA, CDR2 YSLEER. This CDR3 is CASSQAPRRGNQPQHF. The CDR3 DNA reads TGCGCCAGCAGCCAAGCACCTCGGAGGGGCAATCAGCCCCAGCATTTT.

At least ten counts were recorded for this clonotype. The chain is built from TRBV20-1 and TRBJ1-1; possibly TRBD1 for D (5 bases). V lost 3 bases and J 1 base, leaving 18 bases between the germline ends. The CDR3 sequence is 16 residues long. Looked up from germline, CDR1 is DFQATT and CDR2 is SNEGSKA (reference sequence). The CDR3 nucleotides are TGCAGTGCTAGTACGCGGGACGGTTCGTGGAACACTGAAGCTTTCTTT. This sequence encodes CSASTRDGSWNTEAFF.

This clonotype was seen ten or more times. This sequence joins TRBV2 and TRBJ2-7, with a possible D match to TRBD1 (5 bases). Trimming left V 3 bases short and J 1 base short, with 10 bases between. CDR3 size: 14 residues. CDR1 SNHLY and CDR2 FYNNEI come from the germline V gene. The CDR3 region has the DNA TGTGCCAGCAGTGAGGCAGGGTGGTCCTACGAGCAGTACTTC. It codes for CASSEAGWSYEQYF.

The genes are TRBV7-2 and TRBJ2-5; 10 bases agree with TRBD2. The CDR3 contains 14 residues. V shed 2 bases and J 4 bases; nucleotides not matched to a gene: 1. Germline-derived CDR1 and CDR2 are SGHTA and FQGNSA. In DNA form, the CDR3 reads TGTGCCAGCAGCTTACTAGCGGGGGCAGAGACCCAGTACTTC. It encodes CASSLLAGAETQYF.

This clonotype was counted only a few times. The rearrangement uses TRBV5-1 and TRBJ2-3, with 11 bases lining up with TRBD2. The germline V gene encodes CDR1 SGHRS and CDR2 YFSETQ. The J segment lost 4 bases and the V segment lost 0 bases, leaving 7 bases of the junction unmatched. There are 17 residues in the CDR3. As DNA, the CDR3 is TGCGCCAGCAGCTTGGTGGTGTTAGCGGGAGGGTCAGATACGCAGTATTTT. Its translation is CASSLVVLAGGSDTQYF.

This clonotype has just a few counts. This sequence joins TRBV6-2 or TRBV6-3 and TRBJ2-2; D is ambiguous. The CDR3 consists of 11 residues. Germline V gives CDR1 MNHEY, CDR2 SVGEGT. Trimming cost V 8 bases and J 5 bases, with 6 bases left between them. The CDR3 coding sequence is TGTGCCAGCGGGAATACCGGGGAGCTGTTTTTT. This gives the protein CASGNTGELFF.